Below, 11 T cell receptor beta chains from the same sample are listed, as sequenced in a study of blood T cell repertoires in COVID-19. The protocol was immunoSEQ multiplex PCR, while the TCRdb copy is restricted to in-frame clones and leaves out a portion. The repertoire includes roughly 260,000 clones, approximately 87% of them detected once, and under 2.5% sits in the top ten. Sequencing was done on a sample of peripheral blood. The receptors here all came from a woman aged 45 to 65 with acute or convalescent COVID-19.

This rearrangement joins TRBV6-5 to TRBJ2-1; D possibly corresponds to TRBD2 (5 bases). From germline, CDR1 is MNHEY and CDR2 SVGAGI. Trimming left V 4 bases short and J 4 bases short, with 8 bases between. The CDR3 runs 13 residues. The chain's CDR3 is CASSSGLYNEQFF. In DNA form, the CDR3 reads TGTGCCAGCAGTTCCGGACTGTACAATGAGCAGTTCTTC.

A single count supports this clone. This chain uses TRBV30 with TRBJ2-1; TRBD2 aligns across 13 bases. The CDR3 has 15 residues. The germline V gene encodes CDR1 GTSNPN and CDR2 SVGIG (reference sequence). V lost 0 bases and J lost 9; bases outside the gene matches: 5. The CDR3 DNA reads TGTGCCTGGAGTGTACTAGCGGGAGGGCAGGGTGAGCAGTTCTTC. Translating gives CAWSVLAGGQGEQFF.

V and J are TRBV2 and TRBJ1-2, with TRBD1 matching over 8 bases. Trimming cost V 5 bases and J 4 bases; bases outside gene matches: 9. Germline values: CDR1 SNHLY, CDR2 FYNNEI. The CDR3 covers 15 residues. In nucleotides, the CDR3 is TGTGCCAGCAGTACTTGGGACAGGTTTTCCTATGGCTACACCTTC. Residues: CASSTWDRFSYGYTF. The whole variable domain, filled in from reference TRBV2 and TRBJ1-2, reads EPEVTQTPSHQVTQMGQEVILRCVPISNHLYFYWYRQILGQKVEFLVSFYNNEISEKSEIFDDQFSVERPDGSNFTLKIRSTKLEDSAMYFCASSTWDRFSYGYTFGSGTRLTVV.

CDR3 in amino acids: CAGFPGQGLNTEAFF. The CDR3 region has the DNA TGTGCCGGTTTTCCGGGACAGGGATTGAACACTGAAGCTTTCTTT. This sequence joins TRBV30 and TRBJ1-1, with 9 bases fitting TRBD1. The germline V gene has CDR1 GTSNPN and CDR2 SVGIG (reference sequence). This CDR3 has 15 amino acids. J gave up 0 bases and V 8 bases, and 10 bases lay outside the gene matches.

V and J are TRBV19 and TRBJ1-5; TRBD1 might be the D (6 bases). This CDR3 has 14 residues. Germline CDR1 is LNHDA and CDR2 is SQIVND (reference sequence). V lost 4 bases, J lost 4 bases, and 11 bases lay in between. The CDR3, as DNA: TGTGCCAGTAGTACCGACAGGCGGAATCAGCCCCAGCATTTT. Its protein is CASSTDRRNQPQHF.

V gene TRBV24-1 combines with J gene TRBJ1-5; perhaps TRBD1 as D (6 bases). There are 12 residues in the CDR3. The V end was cut by 4 bases, the J end by 12 bases, with 12 bases between. Looked up from germline, CDR1 is KGHDR and CDR2 is SFDVKD. The CDR3 nucleotides read TGTGCCACCAGTGAAACAGGGAGTGTCCAGCATTTT. Amino acids: CATSETGSVQHF.

This clone came up once. CDR3 protein: CASSLETSWAGQYF. CDR3 bases: TGCGCCAGCAGCTTGGAGACTAGCTGGGCCGGGCAGTATTTT. The chain is built from TRBV5-1 and TRBJ2-3; 7 bases map to TRBD2. From germline, CDR1 is SGHRS and CDR2 YFSETQ. V dropped 0 bases and J dropped 11; count of bases not matched to a gene: 9. CDR3 length: 14 residues.

The genes are TRBV3-1 (or the pseudogene TRBV3-2) and TRBJ1-2, with a tentative D call TRBD1 (6 bases). V gave up 7 bases and J gave up 2 bases, with 8 bases separating them. Germline lookup yields CDR1 LGHDT and CDR2 YNNKEL (reference sequence). The CDR3 has 12 amino acids. The CDR3 region is CASTGHNYGYTF. The CDR3 DNA is TGTGCCAGCACGGGACACAACTATGGCTACACCTTC.

V is TRBV18 and J is TRBJ2-7; D possibly corresponds to TRBD2 (6 bases). The CDR3 covers 13 residues. V was cut by 3 bases and J by 4 bases, with 10 bases left in between. In germline, CDR1 is KGHSH, CDR2 LQKENI. CDR3 nucleotide sequence: TGTGCCAGCTCACCTCCGGCGGGGTACGAGCAGTACTTC. Protein product: CASSPPAGYEQYF.

This clone showed up just once. V gene TRBV7-2 combines with J gene TRBJ2-1; TRBD1 matches at 9 bases. CDR1 is SGHTA and CDR2 is FQGNSA in the germline V gene. Losses at the gene ends were 7 bases for V and 6 bases for J; bases not matched to a gene: 10. The CDR3 runs 15 residues. CDR3: CASKTTSTGGNEQFF. The CDR3 nucleotides read TGTGCCAGCAAAACCACCTCGACAGGGGGCAATGAGCAGTTCTTC.

A single count supports this clone. J is TRBJ1-5 and V is TRBV10-2, with 7 bases that match TRBD1. This CDR3 has 14 amino acids. V lost 5 bases and J lost 4; bases outside the gene matches: 5. CDR1 and CDR2 (germline): WSHSY, SAAADI. The CDR3 protein is CASSRQGKNQPQHF. Written as DNA, the CDR3 is TGCGCCAGCAGTCGACAGGGAAAGAATCAGCCCCAGCATTTT.